This T cell receptor beta chain was identified in a study of cytotoxic CD8 clonotypes in ibrutinib-treated CLL. Cryopreserved PBMCs provided around 2.2 micrograms of genomic DNA for the TCR beta libraries. CDR3 length equals 13 residues. V lost 4 bases, J lost 2 bases, and 7 bases lay in between. Germline CDR1 reads LNHDA; CDR2 reads SQIVND (reference sequence). Repertoires were generated with immunoSEQ multiplex PCR, while TCRdb's copy carries only in-frame clones and drops some. The table has 150,000 or so clones, roughly 80% seen once; the top ten hold approximately 27%. The sequences come from PBMCs, collected after 12 months of ibrutinib treatment. The clonotype was recovered from a human donor with chronic lymphocytic leukemia. This chain links TRBV19 with TRBJ2-3; possibly TRBD2 for D (5 bases). The DNA of the CDR3 is TGTGCCAGTAGTACGGGATTCACAGATACGCAGTATTTT. Translated, it gives CASSTGFTDTQYF.